One and the same sample provided the 15 T cell receptor beta chains below, sequenced in a study of PD-1 blockade in classical Hodgkin lymphoma. Regarding time point: cycle 4 day 1 (C4D1), after 6 weeks of nivolumab. Every single patient, without exception, relapsed after autologous stem cell transplantation, and brentuximab vedotin exposure varied. Repertoires were generated with immunoSEQ multiplex PCR, while TCRdb's copy carries only in-frame clones and drops some. The sample lists approximately 52,000 clones, roughly 86% occurring once. This sample comprised peripheral blood mononuclear cells (PBMCs), obtained before the fourth cycle of nivolumab. The receptors stem from a human donor with classical Hodgkin lymphoma.

This chain's CDR3 is CASRGRVHEQYF. The CDR3, as DNA: TGTGCCAGCAGAGGAAGGGTCCACGAGCAGTACTTC. The chain joins TRBV2 to TRBJ2-7; D is uncertain. The germline gives CDR1 SNHLY, CDR2 FYNNEI. V was cut by 6 bases and J by 5 bases, with 11 bases left in between. The CDR3 covers 12 residues.

This chain's CDR3 is CAIRPGQDTDTQYF. In nucleotides, the CDR3 is TGTGCCATCAGACCGGGACAGGACACAGATACGCAGTATTTT. The chain employs TRBV10-3 and TRBJ2-3, with 8 bases lining up with TRBD1. The junction had 4 bases not matched to a gene; V was cut back by 6 bases and J by 2 bases. The CDR3 length is 14 residues. Germline CDR1 reads ENHRY; CDR2 reads SYGVKD.

The chain employs TRBV27 and TRBJ2-7, with 8 positions matching TRBD2. This CDR3 has 15 amino acids. The junction had 10 bases not matched to a gene; V was cut back by 5 bases and J by 4 bases. Looked up from germline, CDR1 is MNHEY and CDR2 is SMNVEV (reference sequence). The CDR3 sequence is CASSSVGTSRYEQYF. CDR3 in DNA: TGTGCCAGCAGTAGTGTTGGGACTAGTCGGTACGAGCAGTACTTC.

This clone was counted between two and nine times. The genes are TRBV7-6 and TRBJ1-1; D not certain. The CDR3 extends over 13 amino acids. Germline assignment: CDR1 SGHVS and CDR2 FNYEAQ. The V end was cut by 3 bases, the J end by 4 bases, with 9 bases between. CDR3 sequence (DNA): TGTGCCAGCAGCTTTCAGACACTCACTGAAGCTTTCTTT. It codes for CASSFQTLTEAFF.

The chain has TRBV15 and TRBJ2-7; 8 nucleotides match TRBD2. Germline values: CDR1 LNHNV, CDR2 YYDKDF (reference sequence). With V trimmed by 0 bases and J by 4 bases, 8 bases remained unmatched. This CDR3 comprises 16 residues. The DNA for the CDR3 is TGTGCCACCAGCAGAGATAGTCCAGCGGGAGCTTACGAGCAGTACTTC. Amino acid sequence: CATSRDSPAGAYEQYF.

V gene TRBV5-1 combines with J gene TRBJ2-7, with a possible D match to TRBD2 (6 bases). The germline V gene encodes CDR1 SGHRS and CDR2 YFSETQ. This CDR3 spans 14 amino acids. Trimming shortened V by 4 bases and J by 2 bases, and 13 bases separated the two germline ends. In DNA form, the CDR3 reads TGCGCCAGCAGCCCTCAAGGGAGGCCCTACGAGCAGTACTTC. Amino acid sequence: CASSPQGRPYEQYF.

Here the CDR3 DNA reads TGTGCCAGCAGTGAAGCGCCCCCGGGCCAGGGTGGGGGTTGGTATGGCTACACCTTC. Amino acids: CASSEAPPGQGGGWYGYTF. V and J are TRBV2 and TRBJ1-2, with D possibly being TRBD1 (5 bases). This CDR3 region has 19 residues. Germline assignment: CDR1 SNHLY and CDR2 FYNNEI. The V end was cut by 0 bases, the J end by 5 bases, with 25 bases between.

This chain joins TRBV5-5 and TRBJ2-1; 7 bases align to TRBD1. The germline V gene encodes CDR1 SGHKS and CDR2 YYEKEE (reference sequence). The CDR3 sequence is 15 residues long. Losses at the gene ends were 6 bases for V and 0 bases for J; bases not matched to a gene: 6. The CDR3 loop reads CASTGTESSYNEQFF. DNA for the CDR3: TGTGCCAGCACCGGGACAGAGAGCTCCTACAATGAGCAGTTCTTC. The whole variable domain, filled in from reference TRBV5-5 and TRBJ2-1, reads DAGVTQSPTHLIKTRGQQVTLRCSPISGHKSVSWYQQVLGQGPQFIFQYYEKEERGRGNFPDRFSARQFPNYSSELNVNALLLGDSALYLCASTGTESSYNEQFFGPGTRLTVL.

The V call is TRBV6-5, the J call TRBJ2-6; a possible D gene is TRBD1 (5 bases). Germline lookup yields CDR1 MNHEY and CDR2 SVGAGI. V gave up 9 bases and J gave up 0 bases, with 9 bases separating them. The CDR3 contains 14 residues. The CDR3 here is CASKQVSGANVLTF. In DNA, the CDR3 is TGTGCCAGTAAACAGGTCTCTGGGGCCAACGTCCTGACTTTC.

The rearrangement links TRBV19 to TRBJ1-5, with 8 bases identical to TRBD1. Per the germline V gene, CDR1 is LNHDA and CDR2 is SQIVND (reference sequence). This CDR3 region has 17 residues. Trimming at V came to 1 base and at J to 6 bases, leaving 11 bases not matched to a gene. CDR3 residues: CASSIVGWQGASQPQHF. The CDR3 DNA is TGTGCCAGTAGTATAGTAGGCTGGCAGGGGGCCAGTCAGCCCCAGCATTTT.

This clone was seen only once. This chain joins TRBV27 and TRBJ2-3; TRBD2 is a possible D gene (6 bases). This CDR3 comprises 13 residues. The V and J ends lost 10 bases and 8 bases respectively, with 19 bases between them. Germline CDR1 and CDR2: MNHEY and SMNVEV (reference sequence). The CDR3 region has the DNA TGTGCCACCTCACGGGGGAGTGGCATTACGCAGTATTTT. Its translation: CATSRGSGITQYF.

This clone has more than one count but fewer than ten. The V gene is TRBV25-1, the J gene TRBJ2-7, with 7 positions matching TRBD2. Trimming cost V 1 base and J 4 bases; bases outside gene matches: 4. The V gene's germline CDR1 is MGHDK and CDR2 SYGVNS. The CDR3 extends over 14 amino acids. The CDR3 here is CASSEWGGTYEQYF. The CDR3 DNA follows: TGTGCCAGCAGTGAATGGGGAGGGACGTACGAGCAGTACTTC.

This chain's CDR3 is CASSVVRPDLQETQYF. The DNA for the CDR3 is TGTGCCAGCAGCGTAGTCAGGCCTGATCTCCAAGAGACCCAGTACTTC. The rearrangement links TRBV9 to TRBJ2-5; D remains unclear. Germline V gene sequence: CDR1 SGDLS, CDR2 YYNGEE. CDR3 length equals 16 residues. V lost 0 bases, J lost 1 base, and 13 bases lay in between.

This chain links TRBV5-4 with TRBJ1-4; a weak D match, TRBD1 (5 bases). The length of the CDR3 is 14 residues. The V gene's germline CDR1 is SGHNT and CDR2 YYREEE (reference sequence). V shed 0 bases and J shed 7 bases, with 10 bases lying between them. The CDR3 loop reads CASSLGQGGEKLFF. The CDR3 DNA sequence: TGTGCCAGCAGCTTGGGGCAGGGTGGTGAAAAACTGTTTTTT. Variable domain in full (rest from reference TRBV5-4 and TRBJ1-4): ETGVTQSPTHLIKTRGQQVTLRCSSQSGHNTVSWYQQALGQGPQFIFQYYREEENGRGNFPPRFSGLQFPNYSSELNVNALELDDSALYLCASSLGQGGEKLFFGSGTQLSVL.

This clone has a single count. The chain couples TRBV6-1 to TRBJ2-2; D not certain. The CDR3 loop spans 14 amino acids. Trimming took 3 bases from V and 0 from J, leaving 5 bases between them. CDR1 MNHNS and CDR2 SASEGT come from the germline V gene. The CDR3 is CASSDKANTGELFF. The CDR3 nucleotides are TGTGCCAGCAGTGACAAGGCGAACACCGGGGAGCTGTTTTTT.